This T cell receptor beta chain was profiled in a study of vaccination effects on CD4 cells after COVID-19. The repertoire was sequenced with immunoSEQ multiplex PCR; TCRdb's copy has only in-frame clones and lacks some. The data show 45,000 to 70,000 clones, with under 80% seen just once and roughly 6% held by the top ten. With respect to this clone: Its target is unknown.

The V gene end was trimmed by 7 bases and the J gene end by 1 base; junction bases not matched to a gene: 8. Germline values: CDR1 WNHNN, CDR2 SYGVQD (reference sequence). CDR3 length equals 18 residues. Before sequencing took place, the ViraFEST assay used viral peptide pools to expand antigen-specific CD4+ T cells. Cultured cells yielded isolated CD4+ T cells after 10 to 11 days. Convalescent patients had PCR-confirmed SARS-CoV-2 infection between March and December 2020. The source of this sequence is a human donor who had a prior SARS-CoV-2 infection. The sample in question was CD4+ T cells from PBMCs cultured with HIV peptides, obtained before COVID-19 vaccination. The sample's subset: HIV-1 Nef peptide pool negative control/reference culture. This chain uses TRBV10-1 with TRBJ2-6, with TRBD2 matching over 12 bases. CDR3 coding DNA: TGCGCCAGCATTCGACTAGCGGGGGCCATATCTGGGGCCAACGTCCTGACTTTC. This translates into CASIRLAGAISGANVLTF.